One T cell receptor (beta chain) is described in this entry. Its antigen remains unidentified. The data are from a study of cytomegalovirus exposure and HLA in healthy donors. Study context: Unique TCRs numbering some 80 million, obtained from HLA-typed donors, made up an early data release. Study observations and caveats: The study listed 164 cytomegalovirus-associated TCR beta chains. Clonal expansion, a later analysis showed, was greater in HLA-associated TCR beta chains than in equally common others. As a later analysis showed, a missense DCLRE1C variant was linked to trimming of TCR beta V- and J-genes.

PCR used 60 Vbeta primers and 13 Jbeta primers. Method: immunoSEQ multiplex PCR; TCRdb's copy keeps in-frame clones and lacks some. The table lists hundreds of thousands of clones, about 75% of them singletons. This CDR3 has 13 amino acids. Germline CDR1 and CDR2: MDHEN and SYDVKM. V gave up 6 bases and J gave up 0 bases, with 8 bases separating them. This sequence was found in a female donor in good health and CMV-seronegative. This sequence joins TRBV28 and TRBJ1-2; D is undetermined. The sequencing sample was made of PBMCs. This chain's CDR3 is CASRAVPNYGYTF. CDR3 nucleotide sequence: TGTGCCAGCAGAGCCGTACCTAACTATGGCTACACCTTC.